This T cell receptor beta chain was identified during a study of cytomegalovirus exposure and HLA in healthy donors. Study findings and constraints: In a later analysis, a missense DCLRE1C variant was linked to TCR beta V- and J-gene trimming.

CDR3 size: 15 residues. The germline V gene has CDR1 SGHKS and CDR2 YYEKEE (reference sequence). The J segment lost 7 bases and the V segment lost 2 bases, leaving 9 bases of the junction unmatched. On this clone itself: Its antigen is undetermined.

The PCR ran on 60 Vbeta and 13 Jbeta primers. The method was immunoSEQ multiplex PCR; TCRdb's version includes in-frame clones alone and lacks a portion of them. The sample lists around 100,000 clones; about 74% were seen once. The sequence was obtained from a female donor in good health and CMV-seropositive. V gene TRBV5-5 combines with J gene TRBJ1-2; 9 nucleotides agree with TRBD1. The sequencing input was PBMCs. The CDR3 sequence: CASSLSGTGRVGYTF. CDR3 coding DNA: TGTGCCAGCAGCTTATCCGGGACAGGGAGAGTTGGCTACACCTTC.